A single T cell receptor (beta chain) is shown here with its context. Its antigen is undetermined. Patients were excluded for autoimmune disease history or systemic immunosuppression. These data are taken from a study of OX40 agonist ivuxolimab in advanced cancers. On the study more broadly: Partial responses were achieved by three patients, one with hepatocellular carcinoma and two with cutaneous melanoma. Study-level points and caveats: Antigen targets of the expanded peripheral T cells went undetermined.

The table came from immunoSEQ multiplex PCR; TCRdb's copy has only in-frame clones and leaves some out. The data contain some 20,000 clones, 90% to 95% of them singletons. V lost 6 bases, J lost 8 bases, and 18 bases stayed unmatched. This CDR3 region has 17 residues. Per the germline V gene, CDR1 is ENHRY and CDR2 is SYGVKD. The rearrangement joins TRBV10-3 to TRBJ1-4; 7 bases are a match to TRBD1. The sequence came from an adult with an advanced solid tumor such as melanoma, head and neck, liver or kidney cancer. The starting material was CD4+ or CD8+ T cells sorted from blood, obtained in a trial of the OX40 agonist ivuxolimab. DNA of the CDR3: TGTGCCATCAGCTCTGTAGGCGAGGGGGCATCTAGGGAAAAACTGTTTTTT. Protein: CAISSVGEGASREKLFF.